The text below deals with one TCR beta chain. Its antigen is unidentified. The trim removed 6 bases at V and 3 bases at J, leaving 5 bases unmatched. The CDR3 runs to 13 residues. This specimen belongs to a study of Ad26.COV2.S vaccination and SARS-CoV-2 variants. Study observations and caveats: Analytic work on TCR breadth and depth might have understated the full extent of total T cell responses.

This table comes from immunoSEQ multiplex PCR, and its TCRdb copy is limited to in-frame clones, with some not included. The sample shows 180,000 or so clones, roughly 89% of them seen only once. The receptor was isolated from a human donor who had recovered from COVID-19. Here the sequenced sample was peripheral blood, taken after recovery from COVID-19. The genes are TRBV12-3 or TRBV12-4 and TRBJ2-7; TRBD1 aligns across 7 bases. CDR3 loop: CASSQTGVYEQYF. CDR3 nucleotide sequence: TGTGCCAGCAGCCAAACAGGGGTCTACGAGCAGTACTTC.